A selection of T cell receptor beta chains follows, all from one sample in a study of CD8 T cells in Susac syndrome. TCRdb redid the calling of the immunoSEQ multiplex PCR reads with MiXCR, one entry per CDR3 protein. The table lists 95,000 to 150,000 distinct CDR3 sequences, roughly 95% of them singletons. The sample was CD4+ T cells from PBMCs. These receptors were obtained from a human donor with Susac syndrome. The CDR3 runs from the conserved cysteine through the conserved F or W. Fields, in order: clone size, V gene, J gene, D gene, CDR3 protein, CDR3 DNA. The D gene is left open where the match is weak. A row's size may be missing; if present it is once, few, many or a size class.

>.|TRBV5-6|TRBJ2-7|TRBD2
CTSSLRGTSGSDEQYF
TGTACCAGCAGCTTACGTGGGACTAGCGGGAGCGACGAGCAGTACTTC
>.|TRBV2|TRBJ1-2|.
CASMRFGYGYTF
TGTGCCAGCATGCGGTTTGGCTATGGCTACACCTTC
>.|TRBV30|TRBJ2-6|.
CACSPGLSGANVLTF
TGTGCCTGCTCTCCCGGTCTCTCTGGGGCCAACGTCCTGACTTTC
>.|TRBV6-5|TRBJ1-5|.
CASTTGNQPQHF
TGTGCCAGCACCACGGGAAATCAGCCCCAGCATTTT
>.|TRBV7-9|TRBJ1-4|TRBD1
CASNYDGTGVLKLFF
TGTGCCAGCAACTACGACGGGACAGGGGTTCTGAAACTGTTTTTT
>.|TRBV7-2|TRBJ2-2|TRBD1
CASSGKGQLNTGELFF
TGTGCCAGCAGCGGAAAGGGACAGTTGAACACCGGGGAGCTGTTTTTT
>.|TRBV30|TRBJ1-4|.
CAWSVTQEKLFF
TGTGCCTGGAGTGTGACCCAGGAAAAACTGTTTTTT
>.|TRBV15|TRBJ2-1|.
CATSREGQHRGGYNEQFF
TGTGCCACCAGCAGAGAGGGCCAACACAGGGGAGGATACAATGAGCAGTTCTTC
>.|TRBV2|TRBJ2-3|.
CASSLIAASTDTQYF
TGTGCCAGCAGCCTGATAGCGGCTAGCACAGATACGCAGTATTTT
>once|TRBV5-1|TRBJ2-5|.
CASSQGPETQYF
TGCGCCAGCAGTCAGGGGCCAGAGACCCAGTACTTC
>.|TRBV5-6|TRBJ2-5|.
CASSRTVSETQYF
TGTGCCAGCAGTAGGACTGTTTCGGAGACCCAGTACTTC
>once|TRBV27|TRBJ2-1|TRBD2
CASSPSGTSANNEQFF
TGTGCCAGCAGTCCTTCCGGGACTAGCGCCAACAATGAGCAGTTCTTC
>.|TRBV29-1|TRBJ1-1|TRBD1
CTINPGTALGVEAFF
TGCACCATTAACCCCGGGACAGCTCTAGGAGTTGAAGCTTTCTTT
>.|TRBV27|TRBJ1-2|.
CASSPDGRHHPIF
TGTGCCAGCAGTCCGGACGGAAGACACCACCCGATTTTC
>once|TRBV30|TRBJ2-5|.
CAWSQSGLVEETQYF
TGTGCCTGGAGCCAATCCGGGTTGGTGGAAGAGACCCAGTACTTC
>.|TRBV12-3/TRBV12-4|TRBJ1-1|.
CASNQSPQGSTEAFF
TGTGCCAGCAATCAATCCCCCCAGGGTTCGACTGAAGCTTTCTTT
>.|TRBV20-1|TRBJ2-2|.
CSARDTGHTGELFF
TGCAGTGCTAGAGATACTGGGCACACCGGGGAGCTGTTTTTT
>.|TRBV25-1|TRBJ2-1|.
CASSVHNEQFF
TGTGCCAGCAGTGTCCACAATGAGCAGTTCTTC
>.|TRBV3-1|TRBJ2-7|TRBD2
CASSQLAGGPGNYEQYF
TGTGCCAGCAGCCAACTAGCGGGAGGGCCAGGAAACTACGAGCAGTACTTC
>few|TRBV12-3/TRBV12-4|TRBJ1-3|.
CASGDSSGNTIYF
TGTGCCTCGGGGGATAGCTCTGGAAACACCATATATTTT
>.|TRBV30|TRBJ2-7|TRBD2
CAQVLTGGQYF
TGTGCCCAAGTCCTGACGGGGGGGCAGTACTTC
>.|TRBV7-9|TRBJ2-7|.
CASSLAPYEQYF
TGTGCCAGCAGCTTAGCGCCCTACGAGCAGTACTTC
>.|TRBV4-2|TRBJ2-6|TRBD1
CAMGGQGSTGANVLTF
TGTGCCATGGGAGGACAGGGGAGTACTGGGGCCAACGTCCTGACTTTC
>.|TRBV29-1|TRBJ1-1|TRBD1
CSVRGQGGATEAFF
TGCAGCGTACGCGGACAGGGAGGCGCCACTGAAGCTTTCTTT
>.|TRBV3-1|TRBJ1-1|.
CASTLSPGSVTEAFF
TGTGCCAGCACTCTAAGTCCAGGGTCGGTGACTGAAGCTTTCTTT
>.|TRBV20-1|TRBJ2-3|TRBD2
CSARDIGLAGGDTQYF
TGCAGTGCTAGAGATATTGGACTAGCGGGAGGGGATACGCAGTATTTT
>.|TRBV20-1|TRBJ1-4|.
CSARGATNEKLFF
TGCAGTGCTAGAGGAGCAACTAATGAAAAACTGTTTTTT
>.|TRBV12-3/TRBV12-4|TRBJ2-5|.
CASSLLIEETQYF
TGTGCCAGCAGTTTATTGATCGAAGAGACCCAGTACTTC
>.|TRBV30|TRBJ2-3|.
CAWSLYGDTQYF
TGTGCCTGGAGTCTATATGGAGATACGCAGTATTTT
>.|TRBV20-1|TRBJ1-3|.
CSARDRRSGNTIYF
TGCAGTGCTAGAGATCGGAGGTCTGGAAACACCATATATTTT
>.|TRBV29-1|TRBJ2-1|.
CSVAGQFRNGEQFF
TGCAGCGTTGCTGGGCAGTTTAGGAATGGTGAGCAGTTCTTC
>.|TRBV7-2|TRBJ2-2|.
CASSMRIGELFF
TGTGCCAGCAGCATGAGAATTGGGGAGCTGTTTTTT
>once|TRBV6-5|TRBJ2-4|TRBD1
CASSLDWDSKNIQYF
TGTGCCAGCAGTTTGGACTGGGACAGCAAAAACATTCAGTACTTC
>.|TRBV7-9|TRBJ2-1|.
CASSYGGTLGNEQFF
TGTGCCAGCAGCTACGGCGGGACCCTAGGCAATGAGCAGTTCTTC
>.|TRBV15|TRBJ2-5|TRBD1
CATSSRGTVETQYF
TGTGCCACCAGCAGCAGAGGGACAGTGGAGACCCAGTACTTC
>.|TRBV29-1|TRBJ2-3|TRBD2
CSARWASGRPDTQYF
TGCAGCGCCCGGTGGGCTAGCGGGAGACCAGATACGCAGTATTTT
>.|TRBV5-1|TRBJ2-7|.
CASSLQNRGTYEQYF
TGCGCCAGCAGCCTTCAGAACCGCGGAACCTACGAGCAGTACTTC
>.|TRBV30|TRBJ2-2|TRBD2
CAWSVGRALNGELFF
TGTGCCTGGAGTGTTGGGAGGGCCCTCAACGGGGAGCTGTTTTTT
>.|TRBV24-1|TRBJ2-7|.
CATSDQPGPYEQYF
TGTGCCACCAGTGACCAACCGGGGCCCTACGAGCAGTACTTC
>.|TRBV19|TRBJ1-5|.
CASSISGRNRREPQHF
TGTGCCAGTAGTATATCGGGCAGGAATCGAAGAGAGCCCCAGCATTTT
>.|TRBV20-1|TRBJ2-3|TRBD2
CSAKREGHRDTQYF
TGCAGTGCAAAGCGGGAGGGCCACAGAGATACGCAGTATTTT
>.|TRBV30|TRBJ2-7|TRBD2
CACQPGGDSSYEQYF
TGTGCCTGCCAACCGGGGGGGGATAGCTCCTACGAGCAGTACTTC
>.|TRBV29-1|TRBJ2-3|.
CSAGGGIGADTQYF
TGCAGCGCCGGGGGCGGGATAGGTGCAGATACGCAGTATTTT
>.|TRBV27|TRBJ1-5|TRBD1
CASSRGQTLNQPQHF
TGTGCCAGCAGTAGGGGACAGACTTTAAATCAGCCCCAGCATTTT
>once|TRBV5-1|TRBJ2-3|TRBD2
CASSPGGTTSTDTQYF
TGCGCCAGCAGCCCGGGGGGGACGACTAGCACAGATACGCAGTATTTT
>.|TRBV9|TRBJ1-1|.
CASSGGTVDTEAFF
TGTGCCAGCAGCGGCGGGACCGTCGACACTGAAGCTTTCTTT
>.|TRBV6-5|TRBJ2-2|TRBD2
CASRQAGGRGGELFF
TGTGCCAGCAGACAAGCGGGAGGTCGGGGCGGGGAGCTGTTTTTT
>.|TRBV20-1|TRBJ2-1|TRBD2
CSARAGTRNEQFF
TGCAGTGCTAGAGCCGGGACTAGGAATGAGCAGTTCTTC
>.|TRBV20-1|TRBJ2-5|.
CSAIGEKQETQYF
TGCAGTGCTATAGGTGAAAAACAAGAGACCCAGTACTTC
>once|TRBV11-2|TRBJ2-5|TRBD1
CASSSRKTGGETQYF
TGTGCCAGCAGCTCGAGGAAGACAGGGGGCGAGACCCAGTACTTC
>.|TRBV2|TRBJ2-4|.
CASSDKGHQIAKNIQYF
TGTGCCAGCAGTGACAAGGGACACCAGATAGCCAAAAACATTCAGTACTTC
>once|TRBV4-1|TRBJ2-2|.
CASSHLSGPNTGELFF
TGCGCCAGCAGCCACTTGTCGGGCCCGAACACCGGGGAGCTGTTTTTT
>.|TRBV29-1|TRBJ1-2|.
CSVEARRGGSYGYTF
TGCAGCGTTGAGGCACGGAGAGGGGGTTCCTATGGCTACACCTTC
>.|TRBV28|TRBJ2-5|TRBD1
CASSKQGLETQYF
TGTGCCAGCAGTAAACAGGGGCTTGAGACCCAGTACTTC